A single sample gave rise to the 2 T cell receptor beta chains below, sequenced in a study of lymphopenia after photon versus proton radiotherapy (dated by TCRdb to about 2019). Library prep was done by the immunoSEQ multiplex PCR assay. Drawn from immuneACCESS, this table holds only the in-frame rearrangements with V and J called that TCRdb kept. Clones are partly lost; checked studies trace under half to an unresolved V gene and leave the rest unexplained. This sample gives roughly 64,000 clones in total; around 90% of them show up just once. The top ten constitute about 13% of the sample. The sequenced sample was peripheral blood, obtained from a patient treated with proton-based radiotherapy. The receptors derive from a man older than 75 with esophageal cancer.

V usage is TRBV5-4 and J usage is TRBJ1-4; the match to TRBD1 covers 10 bases. The trim removed 4 bases at V and 1 base at J, leaving 4 bases unmatched. Germline V gene sequence: CDR1 SGHNT, CDR2 YYREEE (reference sequence). CDR3 size: 16 residues. The CDR3 reads CASSQRDRGTNEKLFF. CDR3 coding DNA: TGTGCCAGCAGCCAACGGGACAGGGGAACTAATGAAAAACTGTTTTTT.

This chain connects TRBV4-1 to TRBJ2-7; D is undetermined. V lost 0 bases to trimming and J lost 2 bases, with 5 bases between them. This CDR3 has 13 amino acids. Germline V lookup: CDR1 MGHRA, CDR2 YSYEKL. CDR3 DNA sequence: TGCGCCAGCAGCCAAGACTTTCCCTACGAGCAGTACTTC. Translating gives CASSQDFPYEQYF.